Described below is a single TCR beta chain sequence and its context. The data were taken from a study of blood T cell repertoires in COVID-19. Study as a whole: Specimens from acute and convalescent COVID-19 originated in the United States, Italy and Spain. Sample material is recorded as cDNA or gDNA derived from T cells, B-cell-depleted T cells, or PBMCs.

In the original analysis: By means of reference gene primer amplification, nucleated cell counts were estimated. Here immunoSEQ multiplex PCR was the method, and the copy in TCRdb shows in-frame clones only, minus some. Clonal size and the V and J genes are those of that table, whereas D and trimming came from the DNA. The repertoire holds 60,000 to 80,000 clones, with roughly 85% as singletons. V was cut by 4 bases and J by 0 bases, with 12 bases left in between. CDR1 and CDR2 from the germline V gene are SGHAT and FQDESV (reference sequence). The CDR3 has 15 residues. The sample taken for sequencing was peripheral blood. The sequence derives from a man between 50 and 59 years old with acute or convalescent COVID-19. The V and J genes are TRBV11-1 and TRBJ1-1, with D perhaps TRBD1 (6 bases). CDR3 loop: CASSSTGLMNTEAFF. The CDR3 DNA sequence: TGTGCCAGCAGCTCGACAGGTCTCATGAACACTGAAGCTTTCTTT. Full variable domain (remainder filled in from reference TRBV11-1 and TRBJ1-1): EAEVAQSPRYKITEKSQAVAFWCDPISGHATLYWYRQILGQGPELLVQFQDESVVDDSQLPKDRFSAERLKGVDSTLKIQPAELGDSAMYLCASSSTGLMNTEAFFGQGTRLTVV.